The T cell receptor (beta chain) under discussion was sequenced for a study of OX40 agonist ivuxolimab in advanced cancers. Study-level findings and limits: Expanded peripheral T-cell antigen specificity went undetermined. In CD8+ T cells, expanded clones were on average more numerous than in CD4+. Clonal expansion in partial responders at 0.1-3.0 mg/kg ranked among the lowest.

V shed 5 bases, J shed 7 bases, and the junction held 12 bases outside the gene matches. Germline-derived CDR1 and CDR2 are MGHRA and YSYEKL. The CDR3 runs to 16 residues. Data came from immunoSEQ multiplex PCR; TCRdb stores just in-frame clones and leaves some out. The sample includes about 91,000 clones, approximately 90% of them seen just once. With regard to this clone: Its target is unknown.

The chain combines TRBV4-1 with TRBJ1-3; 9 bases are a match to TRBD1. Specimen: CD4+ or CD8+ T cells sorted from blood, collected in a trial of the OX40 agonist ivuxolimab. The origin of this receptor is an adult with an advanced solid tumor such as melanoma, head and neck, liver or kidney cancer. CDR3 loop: CASSSPGTGRFNTIYF. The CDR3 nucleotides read TGCGCCAGCAGCTCCCCCGGGACAGGGAGGTTCAACACCATATATTTT.